Detailed here is one T cell receptor beta chain. The antigen remains unidentified. This record belongs to a study of T-cell memory formation after mild COVID-19. Findings and caveats of the study: CD8+ contracting clones occupied EMRA, while CD4+ ones occupied mainly CM and EM. A subset of responding clones appeared in pre-infection memory, suggesting cross-reactive memory joined.

V lost 1 base, J lost 5 bases, and 4 bases stayed unmatched. This CDR3 contains 15 residues. The germline V gene has CDR1 SGHTA and CDR2 FQGNSA. MiXCR, applied by TCRdb to the 5' RACE reads, yields one record per CDR3 protein. The sample yields some 64,000 distinct CDR3 sequences, about 10% seen once. This chain connects TRBV7-2 to TRBJ2-5; 10 nucleotides line up with TRBD2. The source material was PBMCs or a T cell subset sorted from them (not recorded which). This receptor was identified in a man between 18 and 29 years old who had mild COVID-19 (a few samples of this study predate the infection). Cell type and time point are not known. CDR3 bases: TGTGCCAGCAGCTTAGGTAGCGGGGGGATCGAGACCCAGTACTTC. Protein: CASSLGSGGIETQYF. The whole variable domain, filled in from reference TRBV7-2 and TRBJ2-5, reads GAGVSQSPSNKVTEKGKDVELRCDPISGHTALYWYRQSLGQGLEFLIYFQGNSAPDKSGLPSDRFSAERTGGSVSTLTIQRTQQEDSAVYLCASSLGSGGIETQYFGPGTRLLVL.